These T cell receptor beta chains were read from a single sample in a study of T cell repertoires in cytomegalovirus infection. TCRdb re-analysed the reads in MiXCR, keeping a single row per CDR3 protein. The data show a few hundred thousand distinct CDR3 sequences, with roughly 18% seen just once and around 8.6% held by the top ten. The specimen was PBMCs. These receptors all come from a human donor in good health (CMV status not recorded). Some clones in this sample may be carry-over from other donors' samples. Both conserved end residues are part of each CDR3. Each record gives: J gene, V gene, clone size, D gene, CDR3 protein, CDR3 DNA. A D gene is named only where the DNA matches it firmly. Not every row has a clone size; where given, it reads once, few, many or a size class.

>TRBJ1-1|TRBV3-1|-|TRBD1
CASSHADRAGTEAFF
TGTGCCAGCAGCCATGCCGACAGGGCTGGGACTGAAGCTTTCTTT
>TRBJ2-1|TRBV11-3|many|TRBD1
CASSLEDRGVNEQFF
TGTGCCAGCAGCTTAGAGGACAGGGGCGTCAATGAGCAGTTCTTC
>TRBJ1-1|TRBV7-6|many|-
CASSLQGWNTEAFF
TGTGCCAGCAGCTTACAGGGATGGAACACTGAAGCTTTCTTT
>TRBJ1-5|TRBV6-5|-|-
CASRKGDGNQPQHF
TGTGCCAGCAGAAAAGGGGATGGCAATCAGCCCCAGCATTTT
>TRBJ2-3|TRBV7-2|many|-
CASSFLEPKDTQYF
TGTGCCAGCAGCTTTCTGGAGCCGAAAGATACGCAGTATTTT
>TRBJ2-1|TRBV19|-|TRBD2
CASSMEGTSINEQFF
TGTGCCAGTAGTATGGAAGGGACTAGCATCAATGAGCAGTTCTTC
>TRBJ2-5|TRBV7-2|many|TRBD2
CASSLDGRAMETQYF
TGTGCCAGCAGCTTAGACGGGAGGGCCATGGAGACCCAGTACTTC
>TRBJ2-3|TRBV12-3/TRBV12-4|many|TRBD2
CASSRPRTSGTDTQYF
TGTGCCAGCAGTCGCCCCCGGACTAGCGGCACAGATACGCAGTATTTT
>TRBJ1-5|TRBV25-1|few|-
CASSESELSNQPQHF
TGTGCCAGCAGTGAATCGGAACTTAGCAATCAGCCCCAGCATTTT
>TRBJ2-3|TRBV6-6|many|TRBD1
CASSYRGQSTDTQYF
TGTGCCAGCAGTTATCGGGGACAGAGCACAGATACGCAGTATTTT
>TRBJ2-7|TRBV28|many|-
CASSLKFFSSYEQYF
TGTGCCAGCAGTCTAAAATTTTTCTCCTCCTACGAGCAGTACTTC
>TRBJ1-2|TRBV29-1|-|-
CSVDTGNYGYTF
TGCAGCGTTGATACGGGGAACTATGGCTACACCTTC
>TRBJ1-6|TRBV9|many|-
CASSEGTGWNSPLHF
TGTGCCAGCAGCGAGGGAACAGGGTGGAATTCACCCCTCCACTTT
>TRBJ2-2|TRBV12-3/TRBV12-4|many|TRBD1
CASSLGTGAGELFF
TGTGCCAGCAGTTTGGGGACAGGGGCCGGGGAGCTGTTTTTT
>TRBJ1-1|TRBV7-2|many|TRBD1
CASSLTGGRAFF
TGTGCCAGCAGCTTAACAGGGGGAAGAGCTTTCTTT
>TRBJ1-5|TRBV19|few|-
CASQNRYNQPQHF
TGTGCCAGTCAGAACAGGTACAATCAGCCCCAGCATTTT
>TRBJ2-3|TRBV6-5|-|TRBD1
CASSPRDRVTDTQYF
TGTGCCAGCAGTCCCCGGGACAGGGTTACAGATACGCAGTATTTT
>TRBJ2-5|TRBV7-2|-|TRBD1
CASSGEGTVQETQYF
TGTGCCAGCAGCGGTGAAGGGACAGTCCAAGAGACCCAGTACTTC
>TRBJ1-1|TRBV12-3/TRBV12-4|many|-
CASSLALGRNEAFF
TGTGCCAGCAGTTTAGCGCTCGGGAGAAATGAAGCTTTCTTT
>TRBJ1-2|TRBV28|-|-
CASSLLNDGYTF
TGTGCCAGCAGTTTATTGAACGATGGCTACACCTTC
>TRBJ2-7|TRBV7-2|many|TRBD2
CASSKGLAGAVGSYEQYF
TGTGCCAGCAGCAAGGGACTAGCGGGGGCCGTTGGGTCCTACGAGCAGTACTTC
>TRBJ1-1|TRBV5-1|many|-
CASSPPLGNTEAFF
TGCGCCAGCAGCCCTCCCCTTGGCAACACTGAAGCTTTCTTT
>TRBJ1-1|TRBV12-3/TRBV12-4|many|-
CASSFSGGMNTEAFF
TGTGCCAGCAGTTTTTCCGGGGGGATGAACACTGAAGCTTTCTTT
>TRBJ2-1|TRBV7-6|few|TRBD1
CASSLGDRDSQFF
TGTGCCAGCAGCTTAGGGGACAGGGATAGCCAGTTCTTC
>TRBJ1-6|TRBV4-2|-|-
CASSQGEAGSPLHF
TGTGCCAGCAGCCAAGGCGAGGCGGGGTCACCCCTCCACTTT
>TRBJ2-5|TRBV10-3|-|-
CAISDIARRQETQYF
TGTGCCATCAGTGACATCGCGAGAAGGCAAGAGACCCAGTACTTC
>TRBJ1-5|TRBV6-6|few|TRBD1
CASRTGGANQPQHF
TGTGCCAGCCGGACAGGGGGGGCCAATCAGCCCCAGCATTTT
>TRBJ1-6|TRBV20-1|-|-
CSANGRPHMPDRNSPLHF
TGCAGTGCCAACGGCAGGCCGCATATGCCCGACCGGAATTCACCCCTCCACTTT
>TRBJ2-3|TRBV28|many|-
CASSLGLSPTDTQYF
TGTGCCAGCAGTTTGGGTCTCAGCCCCACAGATACGCAGTATTTT
>TRBJ2-1|TRBV2|few|-
CASRSDYNEQFF
TGTGCCAGCAGGAGCGACTACAATGAGCAGTTCTTC
>TRBJ1-6|TRBV29-1|-|-
CSVAEAGGSPLHF
TGCAGCGTTGCCGAGGCGGGCGGTTCACCCCTCCACTTT
>TRBJ2-3|TRBV7-6|many|-
CASSQVIRADTQYF
TGTGCCAGCAGCCAGGTGATAAGGGCGGATACGCAGTATTTT
>TRBJ2-1|TRBV2|-|TRBD2
CASRGALGVEREAHEFF
TGTGCCAGTCGGGGAGCCCTTGGTGTGGAGCGGGAGGCCCATGAGTTCTTC
>TRBJ2-7|TRBV20-1|-|-
CSARDPQGSDEQYF
TGCAGTGCTAGAGATCCCCAGGGGTCCGACGAGCAGTACTTC
>TRBJ2-3|TRBV3-1|-|TRBD1
CASSQDKTGGDTQYF
TGTGCCAGCAGCCAAGATAAAACAGGGGGAGATACGCAGTATTTT
>TRBJ1-2|TRBV27|few|-
CASSLEGVRDGTTGYTF
TGTGCCAGCAGTTTAGAGGGAGTTAGGGACGGAACGACTGGCTACACCTTC
>TRBJ2-1|TRBV7-2|many|TRBD2
CASSLAGGKLEQFF
TGTGCCAGCAGCTTAGCGGGGGGGAAGCTTGAGCAGTTCTTC
>TRBJ2-7|TRBV6-6|-|-
CASSYGEQYF
TGTGCCAGCAGTTACGGTGAGCAGTACTTC
>TRBJ2-1|TRBV5-4|many|TRBD2
CASTSGGASSYNEQFF
TGTGCCTCGACTAGCGGGGGGGCTAGCTCCTACAATGAGCAGTTCTTC
>TRBJ2-7|TRBV12-3/TRBV12-4|-|-
CASSGFSGPYEQYF
TGTGCCAGCAGTGGATTCTCCGGGCCCTACGAGCAGTACTTC
>TRBJ2-3|TRBV7-2|many|TRBD2
CASSGLAGVPDTQYF
TGTGCCAGCAGCGGACTAGCGGGAGTCCCAGATACGCAGTATTTT